Each of the 9 T cell receptor beta chains below was sequenced from the same sample in a study of blood T cell repertoires in COVID-19. Method: immunoSEQ multiplex PCR; TCRdb's copy keeps in-frame clones and lacks some. Among a few hundred thousand clones listed, around nine tenths were seen once. Sequenced: PBMCs or T cells enriched from blood (not recorded which). The receptors were sampled from a woman younger than 45 who had been exposed to COVID-19.

V gene TRBV28 combines with J gene TRBJ1-4; 9 bases line up with TRBD1. The CDR3 extends over 15 amino acids. J was trimmed by 6 bases and V by 5 bases; bases with no gene match: 7. The germline gives CDR1 MDHEN, CDR2 SYDVKM. CDR3 residues: CASSQGQGWYEKLFF. The CDR3 DNA reads TGTGCCAGCAGTCAAGGACAGGGGTGGTATGAAAAACTGTTTTTT.

This sequence joins TRBV19 and TRBJ1-5, with TRBD1 as a possible D gene (6 bases). The CDR3 has 20 residues. The germline V gene encodes CDR1 LNHDA and CDR2 SQIVND (reference sequence). V lost 5 bases, J lost 0 bases, and 26 bases lay in between. The CDR3 coding sequence is TGTGCCAGTAGTTCCGACACAGGGACCCTACGATCAACTAGCAATCAGCCCCAGCATTTT. Protein sequence: CASSSDTGTLRSTSNQPQHF.

This rearrangement joins TRBV11-3 to TRBJ2-5; 10 nucleotides match TRBD2. The junction had 8 bases not matched to a gene; V was cut back by 5 bases and J by 5 bases. The germline CDR1 and CDR2 sequences are SGHNT and YENEEA. This CDR3 spans 15 amino acids. CDR3 region: CASSLPAGGLETQYF. The CDR3 bases are TGTGCCAGCAGCCTCCCAGCGGGAGGGCTGGAGACCCAGTACTTC.

This chain joins TRBV11-2 and TRBJ2-1; D perhaps matches TRBD1 (5 bases). The V end was cut by 6 bases, the J end by 0 bases, with 21 bases between. The CDR3 is 18 residues long. CDR1 and CDR2 (germline): SGHAT, FQNNGV. CDR3 coding DNA: TGTGCCAGCAGGACACCCTTGACGGTGGGGCACTCCTACAATGAGCAGTTCTTC. As protein: CASRTPLTVGHSYNEQFF.

The rearrangement joins TRBV5-1 to TRBJ1-5; 12 nucleotides agree with TRBD1. The CDR3 is made up of 16 amino acids. The germline gives CDR1 SGHRS, CDR2 YFSETQ. Trimming removed 0 bases from V and 7 bases from J; junction bases left unmatched: 5. CDR3 bases: TGCGCCAGCAGCTTGGACGGGACAGGGGGCGGACAGCCCCAGCATTTT. Its translation: CASSLDGTGGGQPQHF.

The gene calls are TRBV6-4 and TRBJ2-2; maybe TRBD2 (5 bases). CDR1 and CDR2 from the germline V gene are MRHNA and SNTAGT. V was cut by 3 bases and J by 1 base, with 9 bases left in between. This CDR3 has 15 amino acids. The CDR3 region has the DNA TGTGCCAGCAGTGAGCGAGCGGAGAACACCGGGGAGCTGTTTTTT. Protein: CASSERAENTGELFF.

CDR3 nucleotides: TGCGCCAGCAGCCCGGGACTAGCGGGAGGGGTAGGGGAAACAGATACGCAGTATTTT. Translation gives CASSPGLAGGVGETDTQYF. J is TRBJ2-3 and V is TRBV5-1, with 16 bases matching TRBD2. Germline assignment: CDR1 SGHRS and CDR2 YFSETQ. With 4 bases clipped from V and 3 bases from J, the junction kept 11 bases outside the gene matches. The CDR3 is 19 amino acids.

This chain links TRBV11-2 with TRBJ2-7, with a possible D match to TRBD2 (6 bases). CDR1 and CDR2 (germline): SGHAT, FQNNGV. V shed 5 bases and J shed 3 bases, with 17 bases lying between them. The CDR3 runs 15 residues. CDR3 sequence reads: CASSGSGSFDYEQYF. Written as DNA, the CDR3 is TGTGCCAGCAGCGGTAGCGGTTCCTTTGACTACGAGCAGTACTTC.

This chain links TRBV3-1 (or the pseudogene TRBV3-2) with TRBJ2-1; D uncertain. Trimming removed 1 base at V and 1 base at J, with 8 bases between. CDR3 length: 15 amino acids. Germline lookup yields CDR1 LGHDT and CDR2 YNNKEL (reference sequence). The CDR3 is CASSQVALSYNEQFF. The CDR3 nucleotides read TGTGCCAGCAGCCAAGTAGCCCTTTCCTACAATGAGCAGTTCTTC.